The clone carrying this TCR beta chain appeared a few times. What it binds is unknown. With 60 Vbeta and 13 Jbeta primers, the PCR was carried out. The method was immunoSEQ multiplex PCR; TCRdb's version includes in-frame clones alone and lacks a portion of them. This sample has under 200,000 clones, with roughly 13% found just once. The CDR3 extends over 19 amino acids. Germline assignment: CDR1 SEHNR and CDR2 FQNEAQ (reference sequence). The V end lost 5 bases, the J end lost 1 base, and 25 bases lay between the germline ends. This sample is drawn from a study of cytomegalovirus exposure and HLA in healthy donors. Study observations and caveats: Testing in vitro showed three CMV-associated chains specific for CMV antigens. In a later analysis, TCR beta V- and J-gene trimming was associated with a missense DCLRE1C variant. The study designated 164 TCR beta chains cytomegalovirus-associated. The majority of CMV-associated TCR beta chains were reported as apparently HLA-restricted in a later analysis.

The gene calls are TRBV7-9 and TRBJ2-3; tentative D call: TRBD1 (7 bases). Source material: PBMCs. The sequence was obtained from a man aged 45-65 years in good health and CMV-seropositive. CDR3 loop: CASSQFAGGTVARTDTQYF. DNA of the CDR3: TGTGCCAGCAGCCAATTTGCCGGAGGGACAGTCGCACGCACAGATACGCAGTATTTT.